These 22 T cell receptor beta chains originate from one sample sequenced in a study of OX40 agonist ivuxolimab in advanced cancers. TCRdb's table, derived via immunoSEQ multiplex PCR, lists solely in-frame clones and lacks some. The sample holds tens of thousands of clones, nearly 85% seen once. Sequenced material: CD4+ or CD8+ T cells sorted from blood, taken in a trial of the OX40 agonist ivuxolimab. These receptors originate from an adult with an advanced solid tumor such as melanoma, head and neck, liver or kidney cancer.

V and J are TRBV5-1 and TRBJ2-1; D is uncertain. Trimming took off 4 bases at V and 0 bases at J, with 14 bases between the two ends. The CDR3 length is 16 residues. Germline V gene data show CDR1 as SGHRS and CDR2 as YFSETQ. In DNA form, the CDR3 reads TGCGCCAGCAGCCCAGACCTTACCCCCTCCTACAATGAGCAGTTCTTC. It yields the protein CASSPDLTPSYNEQFF.

The chain couples TRBV14 to TRBJ2-5; 8 bases are a match to TRBD1. V lost 4 bases, J lost 6 bases, and 13 bases stayed unmatched. Germline CDR1 SGHDN, CDR2 FVKESK. The CDR3 runs 16 residues. CDR3 in DNA: TGTGCCAGCAGCCGCGGACGGCAGGGGGCCTTTCAGACCCAGTACTTC. Its translation: CASSRGRQGAFQTQYF.

The rearrangement links TRBV9 to TRBJ1-4; D possibly corresponds to TRBD1 (5 bases). The CDR3 runs to 15 residues. Germline lookup yields CDR1 SGDLS and CDR2 YYNGEE. V gave up 2 bases and J gave up 8 bases, with 16 bases separating them. CDR3 sequence reads: CASSVGTGGREKLFF. CDR3 coding DNA: TGTGCCAGCAGCGTTGGGACCGGAGGAAGAGAAAAACTGTTTTTT.

This clone turned up a few times. V and J are TRBV6-5 and TRBJ1-6; no clear D. With 6 bases removed from V and 0 bases from J, the gap between germline ends came to 3 bases. The CDR3 contains 13 residues. Per the germline V gene, CDR1 is MNHEY and CDR2 is SVGAGI. CDR3 amino acids: CASRGSYNSPLHF. The CDR3 DNA follows: TGTGCCAGCAGAGGCTCCTATAATTCACCCCTCCACTTT.

V usage is TRBV2 and J usage is TRBJ2-2; D gene unclear. Trimming shortened V by 5 bases and J by 6 bases, and 13 bases separated the two germline ends. The length of the CDR3 is 14 residues. Germline CDR1 reads SNHLY; CDR2 reads FYNNEI. CDR3 sequence: CASSQRNPAGELFF. The CDR3 DNA reads TGTGCCAGCAGTCAGCGCAACCCCGCCGGGGAGCTGTTTTTT.

The rearrangement links TRBV7-2 to TRBJ2-1; 7 nucleotides line up with TRBD2. Per germline, CDR1 SGHTA and CDR2 FQGNSA. The V and J ends lost 1 base and 0 bases, in that order; junction bases with no gene match: 0. The CDR3 consists of 15 residues. As DNA, the CDR3 is TGTGCCAGCAGCTTAGGCGGGGGCTCCTACAATGAGCAGTTCTTC. This codes for CASSLGGGSYNEQFF.

The chain's CDR3 is CASSVWAETQYF. The CDR3 DNA sequence: TGTGCCAGCAGTGTTTGGGCGGAGACCCAGTACTTC. This rearrangement joins TRBV6-1 to TRBJ2-5; no clear D. There are 12 residues in the CDR3. The V end was cut by 4 bases, the J end by 5 bases, with 8 bases between. Germline CDR1 is MNHNS and CDR2 is SASEGT.

V and J are TRBV29-1 and TRBJ2-1; D is possibly TRBD1 or TRBD2 (5 bases each). Between the trimmed V and J ends, which lost 4 bases and 9 bases, there was a span of 10 bases. The CDR3 has 11 amino acids. Germline CDR1 and CDR2: SQVTM and ANQGSEA. CDR3 nucleotide sequence: TGCAGCGTTGGGAACGGGGCTGAGCAGTTCTTC. Translation: CSVGNGAEQFF.

This chain links TRBV4-1 with TRBJ1-6; D gene uncertain. Trimming pared 0 bases from V and 6 bases from J, leaving 9 bases between. Germline assignment: CDR1 MGHRA and CDR2 YSYEKL. The CDR3 covers 15 residues. CDR3 bases: TGCGCCAGCAGCCAAGATAGGCCATCTAATTCACCCCTCCACTTT. Amino acid sequence: CASSQDRPSNSPLHF.

This clone was seen a few times. The chain has TRBV29-1 and TRBJ1-5; unclear D gene. The length of the CDR3 is 13 residues. Germline V gives CDR1 SQVTM, CDR2 ANQGSEA. Trimming took 6 bases from V and 4 from J, leaving 13 bases between them. The CDR3 region is CSVSRGRNQPQHF. The CDR3, as DNA: TGCAGCGTCAGCCGTGGCAGAAATCAGCCCCAGCATTTT.

This chain connects TRBV18 to TRBJ2-3; D is perhaps TRBD2 (6 bases). V lost 3 bases and J lost 0, with 10 bases in between. CDR1 KGHSH and CDR2 LQKENI come from the germline V gene. This CDR3 comprises 15 residues. In DNA form, the CDR3 reads TGTGCCAGCTCACCTGGCAGCGGGAGCACAGATACGCAGTATTTT. Its translation is CASSPGSGSTDTQYF. The variable domain in full, with the rest retrieved from reference TRBV18 and TRBJ2-3, is NAGVMQNPRHLVRRRGQEARLRCSPMKGHSHVYWYRQLPEEGLKFMVYLQKENIIDESGMPKERFSAEFPKEGPSILRIQQVVRGDSAAYFCASSPGSGSTDTQYFGPGTRLTVL.

The rearrangement joins TRBV28 to TRBJ1-1; tentatively, D is TRBD1 (5 bases). V gave up 6 bases and J gave up 5 bases, with 10 bases separating them. The CDR3 runs 12 residues. CDR1 is MDHEN and CDR2 is SYDVKM in the germline V gene. The CDR3 region is CASSAGWTEAFF. As DNA, the CDR3 is TGTGCCAGCAGCGCAGGGTGGACTGAAGCTTTCTTT.

The rearrangement uses TRBV19 and TRBJ1-5, with D hard to call. The V gene's germline CDR1 is LNHDA and CDR2 SQIVND (reference sequence). Trimming pared 6 bases from V and 0 bases from J, leaving 9 bases between. This CDR3 contains 14 residues. This CDR3 is CASSPDNSNQPQHF. The DNA of the CDR3 is TGTGCCAGTAGCCCAGACAATAGCAATCAGCCCCAGCATTTT.

V and J are TRBV2 and TRBJ2-2; a weak D match, TRBD2 (5 bases). The CDR3 length is 15 residues. Germline V CDR1 and CDR2: SNHLY, FYNNEI. Trimming cost V 2 bases and J 5 bases, with 12 bases left between them. The CDR3 region has the DNA TGTGCCAGCAGTGAAAACACCTCGGGGACCGGGGAGCTGTTTTTT. Translation: CASSENTSGTGELFF.

The chain joins TRBV7-2 to TRBJ1-5; D possibly corresponds to TRBD1 (5 bases). The germline V gene encodes CDR1 SGHTA and CDR2 FQGNSA. The V end lost 4 bases, the J end lost 1 base, and 11 bases lay between the germline ends. CDR3 size: 15 residues. The chain's CDR3 is CASSWVGGSNQPQHF. CDR3 DNA sequence: TGTGCCAGCAGCTGGGTGGGGGGAAGCAATCAGCCCCAGCATTTT.

This sequence joins TRBV7-3 and TRBJ2-3, with D possibly matching TRBD2 (5 bases). CDR3 length: 14 residues. V lost 4 bases and J lost 3, with 11 bases in between. Germline assignment: CDR1 SGHTA and CDR2 FQGTGA. The CDR3 protein is CASSWRSGTDTQYF. As DNA, the CDR3 is TGTGCCAGCAGCTGGCGGTCGGGGACAGATACGCAGTATTTT.

V is TRBV5-1 and J is TRBJ2-5; D is unclear. Trimming took 0 bases from V and 5 from J, leaving 17 bases between them. Germline V gene lookup returns CDR1 SGHRS and CDR2 YFSETQ. There are 16 residues in the CDR3. CDR3: CASSLGGSTTGETQYF. In nucleotides, the CDR3 is TGCGCCAGCAGCTTGGGAGGATCTACGACCGGCGAGACCCAGTACTTC.

The genes are TRBV7-6 and TRBJ1-6; D unclear. Trimming cost V 8 bases and J 8 bases, with 10 bases left between them. The length of the CDR3 is 12 residues. The germline CDR1 and CDR2 sequences are SGHVS and FNYEAQ. CDR3 residues: CASSYGHSPLHF. The CDR3 DNA reads as TGTGCCAGCTCCTATGGGCATTCACCCCTCCACTTT.

The V and J genes are TRBV6-1 and TRBJ2-5; 12 bases are shared with TRBD2. CDR3 length: 14 amino acids. The germline V gene encodes CDR1 MNHNS and CDR2 SASEGT. J was trimmed by 3 bases and V by 7 bases; bases with no gene match: 3. CDR3 nucleotides: TGTGCCAGCACCTGGACTAGCGGGGAAGAGACCCAGTACTTC. This encodes CASTWTSGEETQYF.

This clone was counted a single time. V is TRBV2 and J is TRBJ2-3; tentatively, D is TRBD1 or TRBD2 (6 bases each). V gave up 3 bases and J gave up 1 base, with 17 bases separating them. The germline CDR1 and CDR2 sequences are SNHLY and FYNNEI. The CDR3 has 17 residues. The CDR3 protein is CASSDGGNRGRTDTQYF. CDR3 DNA: TGTGCCAGCAGTGATGGGGGTAACCGGGGGCGCACAGATACGCAGTATTTT.

The CDR3 nucleotides are TGTGCCAGCAGTTCCCGGCTTGGGGAAAAACTGTTTTTT. Translated: CASSSRLGEKLFF. V usage is TRBV6-4 and J usage is TRBJ1-4; D is uncertain. This CDR3 is built from 13 residues. The germline gives CDR1 MRHNA, CDR2 SNTAGT. V shed 5 bases and J shed 8 bases, with 12 bases lying between them.

The rearrangement uses TRBV11-2 and TRBJ2-2; TRBD1 is a possible D gene (6 bases). The CDR3 contains 14 residues. V was pared by 5 bases and J by 4 bases, with 11 bases between. The germline V gene encodes CDR1 SGHAT and CDR2 FQNNGV. The CDR3 is CASSPTGFTGELFF. The CDR3 region has the DNA TGTGCCAGCAGCCCAACAGGGTTCACCGGGGAGCTGTTTTTT.